Listed below are T cell receptor beta chains from one sample, sequenced in a study of blood T cell repertoires in COVID-19. TCRdb's table, derived via immunoSEQ multiplex PCR, lists solely in-frame clones and lacks some. The sample has some 24,000 clones, nearly 90% seen once. The sequenced material came from peripheral blood. Receptors originate from a human donor in a cohort sampled during active COVID-19. CDR3s include the opening cysteine and the closing phenylalanine or tryptophan. Fields, in order: J gene, CDR3 length, clone size, D gene, V gene, CDR3 protein, CDR3 DNA. A D gene is named only where the DNA matches it firmly. Part of the rows lack a size; the others show once, few, many or a class for expanded clones.

j_gene: TRBJ2-7; len: 14; abundance: NA; d_gene: NA; v_gene: TRBV2; CDR3aa: CASSAGQMPYEQYF; CDR3nt: TGTGCCAGCAGTGCTGGACAGATGCCCTACGAGCAGTACTTC
j_gene: TRBJ2-7; len: 15; abundance: NA; d_gene: TRBD2; v_gene: TRBV7-9; CDR3aa: CASTHRTSGSYEQYF; CDR3nt: TGTGCCAGCACCCACCGGACTAGTGGATCCTACGAGCAGTACTTC
j_gene: TRBJ2-7; len: 16; abundance: NA; d_gene: TRBD1; v_gene: TRBV5-1; CDR3aa: CASSLAVGRGSYEQYF; CDR3nt: TGCGCCAGCAGCTTGGCCGTCGGCAGGGGGTCCTACGAGCAGTACTTC
j_gene: TRBJ2-3; len: 15; abundance: NA; d_gene: NA; v_gene: TRBV19; CDR3aa: CASRRDDPSTDTQYF; CDR3nt: TGTGCCAGTAGGCGGGACGACCCAAGCACAGATACGCAGTATTTT
j_gene: TRBJ1-3; len: 14; abundance: NA; d_gene: NA; v_gene: TRBV7-6; CDR3aa: CASSEGFSGNTIYF; CDR3nt: TGTGCCAGCTCGGAGGGGTTCTCTGGAAACACCATATATTTT
j_gene: TRBJ2-1; len: 14; abundance: NA; d_gene: NA; v_gene: TRBV28; CDR3aa: CASRLAMSSNEQFF; CDR3nt: TGTGCCAGCAGACTAGCTATGAGCTCCAATGAGCAGTTCTTC
j_gene: TRBJ1-6; len: 18; abundance: once; d_gene: NA; v_gene: TRBV3-1/TRBV3-2; CDR3aa: CASSPTGEKSSYNSPLHF; CDR3nt: TGTGCCAGCAGCCCCACCGGAGAGAAAAGCTCCTATAATTCACCCCTCCACTTT
j_gene: TRBJ2-3; len: 14; abundance: NA; d_gene: TRBD2; v_gene: TRBV7-2; CDR3aa: CASRSGLAGDTQYF; CDR3nt: TGTGCCAGCAGATCGGGACTAGCGGGAGATACGCAGTATTTT
j_gene: TRBJ1-2; len: 14; abundance: NA; d_gene: NA; v_gene: TRBV6-5; CDR3aa: CASSPDTNNYGYTF; CDR3nt: TGTGCCAGCAGTCCTGACACCAATAACTATGGCTACACCTTC
j_gene: TRBJ1-2; len: 16; abundance: NA; d_gene: NA; v_gene: TRBV7-8; CDR3aa: CASSLVAGQTGYGYTF; CDR3nt: TGTGCCAGCAGCTTAGTAGCCGGACAGACGGGCTATGGCTACACCTTC